This note documents a single T cell receptor beta chain sequence. Its cognate antigen is unknown. The sample is drawn from a study of identical twins. Points from the study as a whole: Modeled out-of-frame TCR alpha sharing in monozygotic twins fell below observed levels.

CDR3 length: 19 amino acids. J was trimmed by 1 base and V by 8 bases; bases with no gene match: 17. The V gene's germline CDR1 is SNHLY and CDR2 FYNNEI. TCRdb recomputed calls from the 5' RACE reads with MiXCR, one row per CDR3 protein. The data hold hundreds of thousands of distinct CDR3 sequences, with around an eighth observed a single time. The same data also went into a second study, on yellow fever vaccine responses in identical twins.

The chain has TRBV2 and TRBJ2-3; 11 nucleotides match TRBD2. The sequence was obtained from a woman aged 18-30 years in good health. Sequencing was carried out using PBMCs. The CDR3 nucleotides are TGTGCCAGCTGTTTATATGGGACTAGCGGTGTGGGGGGCACAGATACGCAGTATTTT. The encoded protein is CASCLYGTSGVGGTDTQYF.